Listed below are T cell receptor beta chains from one sample, sequenced in a study of T cells in Graves' hyperthyroidism and ophthalmopathy. TCRdb redid the calling of the multiplex PCR reads with MiXCR, one entry per CDR3 protein. The sample holds hundreds of thousands of distinct CDR3 sequences, 17% seen once. The specimen was blood. These receptors all stem from a woman younger than 35 with Graves' ophthalmopathy. Both conserved end residues are part of each CDR3. A D gene is named only where the DNA matches it firmly. A clone size is listed for some rows: how often the clone was seen (once, few, many), or a class if it is expanded.

clone size	V gene	D gene	J gene	CDR3 protein	CDR3 DNA
NA	TRBV19	NA	TRBJ1-4	CASSPGEANEKLFF	TGTGCCAGTAGTCCCGGGGAGGCTAATGAAAAACTGTTTTTT
many	TRBV28	NA	TRBJ2-4	CASKGDLAKNIQYF	TGTGCCAGCAAAGGGGACCTAGCCAAAAACATTCAGTACTTC
many	TRBV4-3	NA	TRBJ1-5	CASSQVRFQPQHF	TGCGCCAGCAGCCAAGTACGGTTCCAGCCCCAGCATTTT
NA	TRBV28	TRBD2	TRBJ2-3	CASSFRPTSGGLTDTQYF	TGTGCCAGCAGTTTCCGTCCTACTAGCGGGGGGTTGACAGATACGCAGTATTTT
NA	TRBV12-5	NA	TRBJ2-2	CASARGQNPGELFF	TGTGCTAGTGCCCGAGGGCAGAACCCCGGGGAGCTGTTTTTT
NA	TRBV20-1	NA	TRBJ2-6	CSARAPGSGANVLTF	TGCAGTGCTAGGGCCCCAGGGTCTGGGGCCAACGTCCTGACTTTC
few	TRBV29-1	NA	TRBJ2-1	CSVEEAPLGNEQFF	TGCAGCGTTGAAGAGGCCCCGCTGGGCAATGAGCAGTTCTTC
many	TRBV28	TRBD1	TRBJ2-7	CASGTGQISSYEQYF	TGTGCCAGTGGGACAGGGCAGATAAGCTCCTACGAGCAGTACTTC
once	TRBV7-2	TRBD1	TRBJ1-2	CASSLVRTGENGYTF	TGTGCCAGCAGCTTAGTCAGGACAGGGGAGAACGGCTACACCTTC
many	TRBV28	NA	TRBJ1-2	CASRPGGSGGYTF	TGTGCCAGCAGGCCCGGGGGGAGCGGTGGCTACACCTTC
few	TRBV6-2/TRBV6-3	NA	TRBJ2-2	CASSLAPRTGELFF	TGTGCCAGCAGTTTGGCACCCAGGACCGGGGAGCTGTTTTTT
NA	TRBV20-1	NA	TRBJ1-3	CSARSGTDSGNTIYF	TGCAGTGCTAGGAGCGGGACGGACTCTGGAAACACCATATATTTT
few	TRBV28	NA	TRBJ1-6	CASSRLNSPLHF	TGTGCCAGCAGCCGACTTAATTCACCCCTCCACTTT
NA	TRBV28	NA	TRBJ2-7	CASRRGGGITYEQYF	TGTGCCAGCAGGAGGGGAGGGGGTATCACCTACGAGCAGTACTTC
NA	TRBV27	TRBD2	TRBJ2-7	CASRLAGGTNEQYF	TGTGCCAGCAGACTAGCGGGGGGAACCAATGAGCAGTACTTC
NA	TRBV7-9	TRBD2	TRBJ2-1	CASSSGLAGPNEQFF	TGTGCCAGCAGCTCGGGACTAGCGGGACCCAATGAGCAGTTCTTC
many	TRBV30	NA	TRBJ1-2	CAWTLDSYGYTF	TGTGCCTGGACCCTGGACAGCTATGGCTACACCTTC
many	TRBV10-3	TRBD1	TRBJ2-7	CAISSGTGGSYEQYF	TGTGCCATCAGTTCCGGGACAGGGGGTTCCTACGAGCAGTACTTC
many	TRBV7-3	TRBD1	TRBJ1-1	CASTQGAGEAFF	TGTGCCAGCACCCAGGGGGCGGGTGAAGCTTTCTTT
NA	TRBV30	NA	TRBJ2-5	CAWSVVAGAHQETQYF	TGTGCCTGGAGTGTAGTGGCAGGGGCCCACCAAGAGACCCAGTACTTC
NA	TRBV11-2	NA	TRBJ1-5	CASSPDGYQPQHF	TGTGCCAGCAGCCCCGACGGATATCAGCCCCAGCATTTT
NA	TRBV4-1	TRBD1	TRBJ1-4	CASSQEGRGVEKLFF	TGCGCCAGCAGCCAAGAGGGCAGGGGGGTTGAAAAACTGTTTTTT
few	TRBV6-5	TRBD1	TRBJ1-2	CASSYDRDGYGYTF	TGTGCCAGCAGTTACGACAGGGATGGCTATGGCTACACCTTC
many	TRBV7-2	NA	TRBJ2-7	CASSLAPGTRTYEQYF	TGTGCCAGCAGCTTAGCGCCTGGGACGAGGACCTACGAGCAGTACTTC
NA	TRBV20-1	NA	TRBJ2-5	CSASWTTAIQETQYF	TGCAGTGCTAGTTGGACGACAGCAATCCAAGAGACCCAGTACTTC
NA	TRBV14	NA	TRBJ2-7	CASSQVIRAAYEQYF	TGTGCCAGCAGCCAAGTCATCAGGGCCGCCTACGAGCAGTACTTC
many	TRBV7-3	NA	TRBJ1-1	CASSPGPRVGDTEAFF	TGTGCCAGCAGCCCAGGACCAAGGGTGGGGGACACTGAAGCTTTCTTT
many	TRBV20-1	TRBD1	TRBJ1-5	CSARDDRGLFQPQHF	TGCAGTGCTAGAGATGACAGGGGGCTGTTTCAGCCCCAGCATTTT
many	TRBV6-5	NA	TRBJ1-1	CASSYSEEGGPAFF	TGTGCCAGCAGTTACTCAGAGGAAGGGGGGCCCGCTTTCTTT
many	TRBV28	NA	TRBJ2-1	CASRKGPVNEQFF	TGTGCCAGCAGAAAGGGGCCCGTAAATGAGCAGTTCTTC
few	TRBV5-8	NA	TRBJ2-3	CASSTGTSTSTDTQYF	TGTGCCAGCAGCACGGGGACCTCGACGAGCACAGATACGCAGTATTTT
NA	TRBV7-2	NA	TRBJ2-3	CASSLAHGGGTDTQYF	TGTGCCAGCAGCTTAGCACATGGGGGAGGAACAGATACGCAGTATTTT
few	TRBV30	NA	TRBJ1-5	CAWSVADQPQHF	TGTGCCTGGAGTGTGGCGGATCAGCCCCAGCATTTT
few	TRBV12-3/TRBV12-4	NA	TRBJ1-5	CASIASGYSNQPQHF	TGTGCCAGCATCGCCAGCGGCTATAGCAATCAGCCCCAGCATTTT
many	TRBV7-3	TRBD2	TRBJ2-3	CASSSRLASDTQYF	TGTGCCAGCAGCTCCCGACTAGCTTCAGATACGCAGTATTTT
NA	TRBV28	TRBD1	TRBJ1-5	CASSLEQGAGETQHF	TGTGCCAGCAGTTTGGAACAGGGGGCGGGGGAGACCCAGCATTTT
many	TRBV20-1	NA	TRBJ2-7	CSARIRVDEQYF	TGCAGTGCTAGGATCAGGGTGGACGAGCAGTACTTC
few	TRBV20-1	TRBD2	TRBJ2-3	CSARDGLAGLTDTQYF	TGCAGTGCTAGAGATGGGCTAGCGGGACTCACAGATACGCAGTATTTT
NA	TRBV6-1	NA	TRBJ2-6	CASSWGSPGANVLTF	TGTGCCAGCAGTTGGGGGTCCCCTGGGGCCAACGTCCTGACTTTC
NA	TRBV2	NA	TRBJ1-4	CASSLRGLNEKLFF	TGTGCCAGCAGTCTCCGGGGGCTTAATGAAAAACTGTTTTTT
many	TRBV27	TRBD2	TRBJ2-7	CASSLTGRIDEQYF	TGTGCCAGCAGTCTTACCGGGAGGATCGACGAGCAGTACTTC
few	TRBV6-2/TRBV6-3	NA	TRBJ2-7	CASSRLDEQYF	TGTGCCAGCAGCAGACTAGACGAGCAGTACTTC
NA	TRBV11-2	NA	TRBJ2-5	CASSPNPQVQETQYF	TGTGCCAGCAGCCCAAACCCACAGGTACAAGAGACCCAGTACTTC